This entry features one T cell receptor beta chain sequence. There is no known antigen for this receptor. Per-base quality was not reported, and no clone a single base away is much larger than it. The donors were around 39 Caucasian individuals from Russia, aged roughly 6 to 90 years, who were systemically healthy. Around 10 milliliters of peripheral blood were collected from each donor into EDTA-treated Vacutainer tubes. Ficoll-Paque density-gradient centrifugation was used to isolate PBMCs, with at least 6.5 million per sample. Total RNA was extracted from PBMCs with Trizol reagent, with at least 6 micrograms obtained per sample. For every donor, flow cytometry on a PBMC aliquot measured the percentage of naive CD45RAhigh/CD27high T cells. These data come from a study of blood T cells in healthy people across ages (dated by TCRdb to between 2014 and 2016). Regarding the complete study: In model experiments, roughly one uniquely barcoded TCR beta cDNA molecule per two T cells was captured by template switching. The study measured age-related changes in TCR beta repertoire diversity using deep sequencing normalized with unique cDNA molecular identifiers. Using the same blood draw, the study looked at two additional independent replicas of 1 million unique cDNA reads for two donors, one aged 18 to 29 and the other aged 80 or older. Donors were grouped into four age groups: young (average approximately 15 years), middle-aged (39), aged (around 56) and long-lived (less than 85). Paper-wide results and their limitations: A strong correlation was found between observed TCR beta diversity and the percentage of naive T cells measured by flow cytometry. The CMV infection status of donors was not known, potentially confounding age-related changes in expanded clonotypes. As age increased, observed TCR beta diversity per million T cells dropped in a roughly linear way, and a significant reduction was already evident by age about 36. Compared with the aged group, the long-lived group had more naive CD4+ T cells, fewer expanded clones and increased TCR diversity, a pattern suggesting age selection. Total diversity estimates from one million sequenced T cells were considered lower bounds and underestimates. Since profiling was done on bulk unsorted PBMCs, naive and antigen-experienced compartments could not be conclusively compared.

CDR3 length: 16 amino acids, cysteine to phenylalanine. Just the 48-base CDR3 DNA is kept, in frame starting at base 1. CDR1 and CDR2, looked up from the germline V gene, are MNHEY and SVGAGI. The library came from 5' RACE. The instrument was an Illumina HiSeq 2500. A second 7 to 11 cycle PCR used a sample-barcoded 5' primer and a J-beta primer mix. A template-switch 5' adaptor carrying 12 random nucleotides introduced a unique molecular identifier onto each TCR beta cDNA molecule. At least 3 million CDR3-containing paired-end reads were obtained from each sample. All of the RNA was converted into first-strand cDNA using the Mint cDNA synthesis kit, with a TRBC-specific oligonucleotide serving as the primer. All cDNA was treated with uracil-DNA glycosylase and then went through a first 18-cycle PCR with the universal primers M1SS and BC2_uni_R. Turning to the authors' computational methods: Normalization of each sample was performed by random selection of 1 million high-quality reads, each carrying a distinct molecular identifier. Reads with shared molecular identifiers were discarded instead of being binned into consensus sequences. MiTCR, with a Q25 quality threshold and the strictest error-elimination algorithm, was used for CDR3 identification, clonotype clustering and error correction. A nonparametric unseen species model with Euler transformation was used to estimate lower-bound total TCR beta diversity. TCRdb reworked the public reads: Q25 trimming with fastp, MiXCR clone assembly, productive beta chains retained. Records with the same CDR3 protein are collapsed into one entry carrying the most frequent genes and DNA. TCRdb's processing, not the study's, gives the V and J calls here. The sample contains under 1,100,000 distinct CDR3 sequences, 20% to 25% of them found a single time. Approximately 0.79% of the sample is held by the ten biggest clonotypes.

These same records also appear under a second study, on T cells of mothers and their children. The second study reports: Nine systemically healthy Caucasian individuals, comprising three mothers and their six children, were included as donors. cDNA synthesis used all of the extracted RNA, with approximately 1.4 ug of RNA in each 15 ul reaction. Sample barcodes and 2-4 random nucleotides were added via the M1S primer in the second PCR. More than 9 million TCR beta CDR3 reads were obtained from each mother, and roughly 3.1 million reads were obtained from each child. Thymic selection similarly shapes TCR recombination output in related and unrelated pairs, with minor effect from inherited differences. Normalized repertoire overlap was always slightly but never significantly higher in related than unrelated mother-child pairs. Persistent microchimeric T cell clones were not detected, at a sensitivity of around 99 clones per million clonotypes. The study used deep NGS to compare TCR beta repertoires of mothers and children, seeking features distinguishing related mother-child pairs from unrelated individuals. The mean age was roughly 36 +/- 4 years for the mothers and roughly 10 +/- 4 years for the children. After adapters were ligated using NEBNext reagents, the libraries underwent 100+100 nt paired-end sequencing on an Illumina HiSeq 2000. To avoid cross-contamination, the mother libraries and the child libraries were prepared a month apart and sequenced in separate runs. Each donor had between about 450,000 and 2,100,000 distinct TCR beta clonotypes identified. Naive TCR beta clonotypes were estimated from low-frequency clonotypes matched to each donor's FACS-determined naive share, without sorting.

The rearrangement combines TRBV6-5 with TRBJ2-1; the best D guess is TRBD1, with 5 bases matching. The DNA end favors TRBJ2-7, so the J call may be wrong. Sequencing was done on a sample of blood. This TCR derives from a girl aged 2 to 10 in good health. The DNA sequence is given as TGTGCCAGCAGTTACCCCGGAAAGGGGAAATCCTACGAGCAGTACTTC. Protein translation: CASSYPGKGKSYEQYF.